The following is a T cell receptor (beta chain) sequence with its context. These data come from a study of blood T cells in healthy people across ages. A J-beta primer mix and a sample-barcoded 5' primer were used in a second PCR of about 6 to 12 cycles. TCRdb independently ran MiXCR on the 5' RACE reads; one entry per CDR3 protein. The table shows about 650,000 distinct CDR3 sequences, with about a third occurring only once. Germline CDR1 reads LGHNA; CDR2 reads YSLEER. Trimming pared 0 bases from V and 4 bases from J, leaving 15 bases between. This CDR3 spans 16 amino acids. The source material was blood. The clonotype originates from a woman over 75 in good health. This chain links TRBV4-3 with TRBJ1-1; the D gene is possibly TRBD1 (6 bases). The CDR3 nucleotides are TGCGCCAGCAGCCAAGATCACAGGGCGGGAGGCACTGAAGCTTTCTTT. Its protein product is CASSQDHRAGGTEAFF.